The source of this T cell receptor (beta chain) is a study of T cells in localized non-small cell lung cancer. Study-level findings and limits: Median around 60 top-100 tumor clones were shared with paired adjacent lung.

Concerning this clone itself: Antigen unknown.

The junction had 8 bases not matched to a gene; V was cut back by 8 bases and J by 0 bases. This CDR3 comprises 15 residues. Germline CDR1 SNHLY, CDR2 FYNNEI. Profiled with immunoSEQ multiplex PCR; TCRdb holds only in-frame clones, not every one. Found here are 130,000 or so clones, roughly 90% of them singletons; the top ten hold over 1.5%. V gene TRBV2 combines with J gene TRBJ2-7, with TRBD2 matching 9 bases. The specimen comprised peripheral blood, sampled before any cancer treatment. The sequence was obtained from a female donor older than 55 with stage I lung adenocarcinoma. Here the CDR3 DNA reads TGTGCCAGCGGCGGGAGCGGGAGGCCCTCCTACGAGCAGTACTTC. It encodes CASGGSGRPSYEQYF. Using reference TRBV2 and TRBJ2-7 for the parts outside the CDR3, the full variable domain is EPEVTQTPSHQVTQMGQEVILRCVPISNHLYFYWYRQILGQKVEFLVSFYNNEISEKSEIFDDQFSVERPDGSNFTLKIRSTKLEDSAMYFCASGGSGRPSYEQYFGPGTRLTVT.